The entry below gives a single TCR beta chain sequence along with its context. This specimen belongs to a study of blood T cell repertoires in COVID-19. Only in-frame clones appear in the TCRdb table, and some are missing; sequencing was by immunoSEQ multiplex PCR. The table records tens of thousands of clones, approximately 81% of them present only once. CDR1 SGHRS and CDR2 YFSETQ come from the germline V gene. Trimming took 0 bases from V and 4 from J; bases not matched to a gene: 4. The CDR3 is 15 residues long. The sequencing input was peripheral blood. This chain uses TRBV5-1 with TRBJ1-5, with TRBD1 matching over 7 bases. The clonotype originates from a man older than 75 with active or convalescent COVID-19. The CDR3 sequence is CASSLAGTENQPQHF. The CDR3 nucleotides are TGCGCCAGCAGCTTGGCCGGGACAGAGAATCAGCCCCAGCATTTT.